This TCR beta chain was identified during a study of shared clonotypes between healthy human individuals. Findings and caveats of the study: A reduction in generation probabilities was seen for non-shared clonotypes relative to those shared by all four donors.

Germline V lookup: CDR1 MNHEY, CDR2 SMNVEV (reference sequence). Trimming left V 6 bases short and J 7 bases short, with 19 bases between. This CDR3 contains 14 residues. The study enrolled healthy HIV-negative adults without recent acute infections or vaccinations as donors. Original processing notes: Junction-only sequences without quality scores came from ImmunoSEQ, so filtering differed. Produced via immunoSEQ multiplex PCR; TCRdb's table is partial and in-frame only. V, J and clone size are taken as reported in that table, and D and trimming were inferred from the DNA itself. The sample lists approximately 400,000 clones, roughly 96% seen once, with around 0.32% in the top ten. On this clone: Its antigen is unidentified.

Sequencing input: memory CD8+ T cells sorted from blood. Subset meaning: CD45RO+ cells pooled with CCR7-negative TemRA cells. The V gene is TRBV27, the J gene TRBJ2-7; D possibly matches TRBD1 or TRBD2 (5 bases each). This TCR came from a man in his thirties or forties in good health. Here the CDR3 reads CASRWGPLSLEQYF. The CDR3, as DNA: TGTGCCAGCAGGTGGGGACCCTTAAGTTTGGAGCAGTACTTC.